This T cell receptor beta chain was recorded in a study of PD-1 blockade in classical Hodgkin lymphoma. The CDR3 is 13 amino acids. Germline CDR1 and CDR2: MNHNY and SVGAGI (reference sequence). Trimming cost V 2 bases and J 9 bases, with 10 bases left between them. Exposure to brentuximab vedotin varied, and each patient had relapsed following autologous stem cell transplantation. Regarding this clone: The antigen remains undetermined.

The study, taken as a whole, reports: Newly diagnosed and completely responding patients shared comparable baseline diversity.

Assay used: immunoSEQ multiplex PCR; TCRdb lists only in-frame clones, some missing. The data show 24,000 or so clones, over 65% seen once. The genes are TRBV6-6 and TRBJ2-2, with D tentatively TRBD1 (6 bases). The clonotype was recovered from a human donor with classical Hodgkin lymphoma. Sequences were derived from peripheral blood mononuclear cells (PBMCs), sampled before the second cycle of nivolumab. The CDR3 DNA reads TGTGCCAGCAGTTACGGCCAGGGGTGGGAGCTGTTTTTT. Protein product: CASSYGQGWELFF.